This TCR beta chain was documented in a study of shared clonotypes between healthy human individuals (dated by TCRdb to 2019 to 2021). About the full investigation: Two women and a few men aged 18 to 49 years were included in the cohort. For each donor, CD4 naive and CD4 memory were each given three plates, CD8 naive was given two plates, and CD8 memory was given one plate. To estimate repertoire size and how much clonotype sharing occurs between individuals, the study deeply sequenced the blood TCR repertoires of several healthy adults. To increase sequencing depth and limit assay-specific biases, different laboratories used diverse techniques to prepare libraries and sequence TCR repertoires. Leukapheresis yielded between about 0.9 and 9.5 billion PBMCs per donor.

The study at large found these results: Compared with non-shared clonotypes, clonotypes shared by all four sorted-subset donors had higher generation probabilities. Pairwise subsampling indicated that sequencing depth was expected to affect the degree of clonotype sharing among donors. Because the study included a small number of donors, the genetic and exposure-history diversity represented was limited. Incomplete sequencing was indicated by rarefaction of sorted-subset datasets, despite the large sequencing depth. Only blood was sampled, and tissue TCR repertoires likely differ from those in blood. Sharing across a few donors was observed for 5% to 6.5% of naive CD4, under 4% of naive CD8, about 2.3% of memory CD4, and 0.4% of memory CD8 clonotypes. Naive subsets generally had larger estimated clonotype richness than memory subsets did.

The CDR3 contains 11 residues, cysteine and phenylalanine counted. Just CDR3 DNA is preserved here, 33 bases in frame from base 1. As encoded in the germline V gene, CDR1 is SGHTA while CDR2 is FQGNSA. V and J are truncated by 1 base and 10 bases respectively, leaving an intervening sequence of 7 bases. TCR CDR3 regions were amplified from genomic DNA by multiplex PCR using the deep immunoSEQ assay. Extracted genomic DNA from each cell subset was spread evenly across all wells of several immunoSEQ 96-well plates, with each plate serving as a replicate. Each replicate PCR for sorted subsets received 200 ng genomic DNA, equal to about 29,000 T cell genomes. The purified libraries were quantified using a Qubit 3.0 fluorometer, sized with a Bioanalyzer 2100, and then quantified again using the KAPA Library Quantification kit. Every immunoSEQ 96-well plate was sequenced on a separate single-read 150-cycle Illumina NextSeq 550 flow cell. On the study's bioinformatics: Because the immunoSEQ output held only junctional sequences and lacked quality scores, the filtering could not match the filtering applied to full-length reads. To assign V/J genes and CDR3, sequences were annotated against IMGT germline references using PyIR, a Python wrapper for IgBLAST v1.9. Reads were filtered out if the reads had weak V/J assignments (E-value above 1e-6), no CDR3, stop codons, out-of-frame junctions, or ambiguous translated residues. V3J clonotypes were defined by identical inferred V gene, J gene, and CDR3 amino acid sequence. To compute the percentage overlap between repertoires, the number of shared unique clonotypes was divided by the size of the smaller repertoire. Repertoire richness was assessed with RTK rarefaction, the Chao1 estimator, and Recon v2.1 estimates of unobserved clonotypes. OLGA was used to compute generation probabilities for all TCRbeta clonotypes that the gDNA method yielded from a handful of donors. The source is immuneACCESS, and TCRdb retained only in-frame sequences with V and J called. Part of the clones is not carried over; for the studies checked, unresolved V genes explain less than half of this, and the remainder is unexplained. D and trimming were read from the DNA, whereas the V and J calls and clone size are those reported in that table. Counted in this sample were about 2.4 million clones; over 85% of them appeared once. Together, the top ten hold 0.36% of the sample.

Healthy HIV-negative adults with no recently reported acute infections or vaccinations were included as donors. Every donor was a Caucasian adult living in Nashville, Tennessee, USA. Magnetic negative selection was used to enrich CD4+ T cells, after which naive cells were positively selected on CD45RA and the negative fraction became the memory subset. Blood was obtained by leukapheresis, after which PBMCs were separated by Ficoll-Histopaque density gradient centrifugation and cryopreserved in liquid nitrogen vapor phase. Purity and quantity of every magnetically sorted T cell population were checked by analytical flow cytometry. Genomic DNA was isolated from every sorted fraction and measured by UV absorbance on a Nanodrop 2000c. Notes on this clone: This clone's antigen is unknown. No qualities accompany the bases; no much larger clone lies one base away.

This chain joins TRBV7-2 to TRBJ1-2; the D gene assignment is ambiguous. This TCR came from a man younger than 35 in good health. Some clones in this sample may be carry-over from other donors' samples. The sequenced sample consisted of naive CD4+ T cells from PBMCs. Taken with the paper, the label for cell subset or site translates to: CD45RA+ positively selected. The CDR3 sequence is CASSLVPNYTF. Here is the DNA: TGTGCCAGCAGCTTAGTCCCAAACTACACCTTC.